The entry that follows covers one T cell receptor beta chain sequence. Antigen unknown. Measured with immunoSEQ multiplex PCR; TCRdb has only the in-frame clones, and not every one. The sample has 2 million to 3 million clones; approximately 93% are singletons. The data were taken from a study of shared clonotypes between healthy human individuals. The germline V gene has CDR1 SGHAT and CDR2 FQNNGV. V was cut by 1 base and J by 5 bases, with 11 bases left in between. This CDR3 spans 15 amino acids. General observations from the study: The study sampled only blood, and tissue repertoires likely differ.

The V gene is TRBV11-2, the J gene TRBJ2-2; D might be TRBD1 or TRBD2, each matching 5 bases. Sequencing input: naive CD4+ T cells from PBMCs. Specified subset: CD45RA+ positively selected. This receptor was identified in a young man in good health. Some clones in this sample may be carry-over from other donors' samples. Here the CDR3 DNA reads TGTGCCAGCAGCTTAGTAAGGGGACGAACCGGGGAGCTGTTTTTT. Its protein is CASSLVRGRTGELFF.